This T cell receptor (beta chain) was observed in a study of radiation and T cells in renal cell carcinoma. Findings and caveats of the study: Baseline intratumoral clonotype presence is unknown without pretreatment biopsies. From baseline, blood top tumor clonotypes peaked at 2 weeks post-radiation.

Time point here: blood 4 weeks post-SBRT, at nephrectomy. Documented treatment: 15 Gy SBRT to primary tumor, nephrectomy 4 weeks later. Nephrectomy followed 15 Gy stereotactic body radiation by 4 weeks. The tumor was a clear cell renal cell carcinoma. Here immunoSEQ multiplex PCR was the method, and the copy in TCRdb shows in-frame clones only, minus some. This table has some 150,000 clones, 86% appearing once. This clone was picked up one time. The target antigen is unknown. The CDR3 consists of 14 residues. The J segment lost 7 bases and the V segment lost 3 bases, leaving 5 bases of the junction unmatched. Germline V gene sequence: CDR1 SGHNT, CDR2 YYREEE (reference sequence).

The receptor comes from a woman aged 45-65 years with renal cell carcinoma. The input for sequencing was blood, taken from a patient whose treatment included radiotherapy and nephrectomy. V and J are TRBV5-4 and TRBJ2-5; TRBD1 agrees at 11 bases. CDR3 loop: CASSSGQGAVTQYF. Here the CDR3 DNA reads TGTGCCAGCAGCTCCGGACAGGGGGCGGTGACCCAGTACTTC.